The 19 T cell receptor beta chains below all came from one sample that was sequenced in a study of breast tumors, draining lymph nodes, adjacent tissues. TCRdb re-derived calls from the multiplex PCR reads in MiXCR, one entry per CDR3 protein. The profile covers over 250,000 distinct CDR3 sequences, with around 31% appearing a single time and 0.85% to 1.2% taken by the ten largest. Axillary draining lymph nodes of breast cancer patients supplied the node samples. The source material was axillary lymph node tissue. These receptors came from a female donor with breast cancer. Some clones in this sample may be carry-over from other donors' samples.

At least ten counts were recorded for this clonotype. V and J are TRBV7-8 and TRBJ1-6, with a weak D call TRBD1 (5 bases). The germline V gene encodes CDR1 SGHVS and CDR2 FQNEAQ. The CDR3 is 16 amino acids. Trimming cost V 5 bases and J 3 bases, with 14 bases left between them. DNA for the CDR3: TGTGCCAGCAGCCCTCTCGGGCAGGGCTATAATTCACCCCTCCACTTT. Its protein product is CASSPLGQGYNSPLHF.

This clonotype came up many times. This chain links TRBV9 with TRBJ2-4, with D tentatively TRBD2 (5 bases). The CDR3 covers 15 residues. The V gene lost 4 bases and the J gene lost 0 bases, with 11 bases spanning the gap. In germline, CDR1 is SGDLS, CDR2 YYNGEE. The CDR3: CASSSRGEAKNIQYF. The CDR3 bases are TGTGCCAGCAGCTCCCGGGGTGAAGCCAAAAACATTCAGTACTTC. Full variable domain (rest looked up from reference TRBV9 and TRBJ2-4): DSGVTQTPKHLITATGQRVTLRCSPRSGDLSVYWYQQSLDQGLQFLIQYYNGEERAKGNILERFSAQQFPDLHSELNLSSLELGDSALYFCASSSRGEAKNIQYFGAGTRLSVL.

This clonotype appeared many times. The chain has TRBV25-1 and TRBJ2-1, with TRBD2 as a possible D gene (6 bases). Trimming removed 0 bases from V and 4 bases from J, with 13 bases in between. CDR3 length: 16 residues. Germline CDR1 is MGHDK and CDR2 is SYGVNS. The CDR3 loop is CASSEYVSAGYNEQFF. CDR3 bases: TGTGCCAGCAGTGAATATGTTAGCGCGGGGTACAATGAGCAGTTCTTC.

V and J are TRBV9 and TRBJ1-3; D is perhaps TRBD1 (6 bases). Germline-derived CDR1 and CDR2 are SGDLS and YYNGEE. This CDR3 spans 15 amino acids. Between the trimmed V and J ends, which lost 0 bases and 10 bases, there was a span of 17 bases. CDR3 nucleotide sequence: TGTGCCAGCAGCGTAGGCTCAGGGGAGGGAGAGACCATATATTTT. Translation: CASSVGSGEGETIYF. The entire variable domain, with the rest obtained from reference TRBV9 and TRBJ1-3, is as follows: DSGVTQTPKHLITATGQRVTLRCSPRSGDLSVYWYQQSLDQGLQFLIQYYNGEERAKGNILERFSAQQFPDLHSELNLSSLELGDSALYFCASSVGSGEGETIYFGEGSWLTVV.

The chain is built from TRBV10-3 and TRBJ2-7; D unclear. CDR1 and CDR2 (germline): ENHRY, SYGVKD. V lost 1 base and J 6 bases, leaving 10 bases between the germline ends. CDR3 size: 13 residues. This CDR3 reads CAISEWGRSEQYF. The CDR3 DNA follows: TGTGCCATCAGTGAGTGGGGTAGGAGCGAGCAGTACTTC.

About this clonotype: A much more abundant neighbour one base away suggests this may be a read error. It is likely a read error, because the conserved phenylalanine at the end of the CDR3 is missing. The gene calls are TRBV20-1 and TRBJ2-7, with D tentatively TRBD1 or TRBD2 (6 bases each). CDR3 length: 14 amino acids. Between the trimmed V and J ends, which lost 4 bases and 5 bases, there was a span of 18 bases. Germline CDR1 DFQATT, CDR2 SNEGSKA (reference sequence). The CDR3 DNA sequence: TGCAGTGCTAAGCGAAGAGGGGGAGGAAACGAGCAGTACTGC. Amino acids: CSAKRRGGGNEQYC.

The J gene is TRBJ1-1, the V gene TRBV5-4, with a possible D match to TRBD1 (5 bases). Germline V gene data show CDR1 as SGHNT and CDR2 as YYREEE (reference sequence). V lost 4 bases and J lost 1, with 17 bases in between. This CDR3 has 16 residues. Here the CDR3 reads CASSPGGARENTEAFF. CDR3 in DNA: TGTGCCAGCAGCCCCGGGGGAGCTAGGGAGAACACTGAAGCTTTCTTT.

As concerns this clonotype: Being one base from a much bigger clone, this may be a read error. The chain employs TRBV11-2 and TRBJ2-1; D gene uncertain. Trimming stripped 1 base from V and 12 bases from J, with 16 bases between. Germline loops: CDR1 SGHAT, CDR2 FQNNGV. The CDR3 is 14 amino acids. The CDR3 spells CASSLALDRPGQFF. In DNA form, the CDR3 reads TGTGCCAGCAGCTTAGCATTGGACCGCCCTGGGCAGTTCTTC.

Comments on this clonotype: A much larger clone is a single base away; this may be a read error. The CDR3 DNA follows: TGTGCCTGGAGTGTGATCGGGATCCGAGAGACCCAGTACTTC. The encoded protein is CAWSVIGIRETQYF. The chain has TRBV30 and TRBJ2-5; tentatively, D is TRBD2 (5 bases). The CDR3 covers 14 residues. V was shortened by 0 bases and J by 4 bases, with 12 bases between the two germline ends. Germline CDR1 GTSNPN, CDR2 SVGIG (reference sequence). Supplemented by reference TRBV30 and TRBJ2-5, the full variable domain reads SQTIHQWPATLVQPVGSPLSLECTVEGTSNPNLYWYRQAAGRGLQLLFYSVGIGQISSEVPQNLSASRPQDRQFILSSKKLLLSDSGFYLCAWSVIGIRETQYFGPGTRLLVL.

Many counts were recorded for this clonotype. The chain recombines TRBV10-1 with TRBJ1-2; D unresolved. V was trimmed by 3 bases and J by 2 bases, leaving 7 bases between them. This CDR3 contains 13 residues. Germline assignment: CDR1 WNHNN and CDR2 SYGVQD (reference sequence). CDR3 DNA: TGCGCCAGCAGTGAATCGACGAACTATGGCTACACCTTC. It codes for CASSESTNYGYTF.

In this sample, this clonotype turned up a few times. It may be a read error: a sequence one base away is much more abundant. The rearrangement links TRBV20-1 to TRBJ2-3, with TRBD2 matching 7 bases. The germline V gene has CDR1 DFQATT and CDR2 SNEGSKA (reference sequence). This CDR3 region has 14 residues. CDR3: CSAIGRSSTATQYF. The CDR3, as DNA: TGCAGTGCAATCGGGAGGTCTAGCACAGCTACGCAGTATTTT.

On this clonotype: This may stem from a read error, because a much larger clone lies one nucleotide away. This chain links TRBV20-1 with TRBJ2-1; TRBD2 matches 9 bases. The germline CDR1 and CDR2 sequences are DFQATT and SNEGSKA (reference sequence). This CDR3 has 14 residues. The CDR3 bases are TGCAGTGCTTTGGCGGGAGGGACCTACACTGAGCAGTTCTTC. It translates to CSALAGGTYTEQFF.

Many counts were recorded for this clonotype. Germline and junction disagree at one end, which may indicate a read error. This chain links TRBV12-3 or TRBV12-4 with TRBJ2-2, with D hard to call. There are 13 residues in the CDR3. The CDR3 DNA reads as TGCGCCAGCAGCTTGCTCGACACCGGGGAGCTGTTTTTT. It is translated as CASSLLDTGELFF.

The chain is built from TRBV6-1 and TRBJ2-5; D is possibly TRBD2 (6 bases). The CDR3 has 14 amino acids. The ends were cut back, 6 bases at V and 4 bases at J, with 15 bases in the middle. Germline values: CDR1 MNHNS, CDR2 SASEGT. Here the CDR3 DNA reads TGTGCCAGCAGCTCACGCCGGGACTCAGAGACCCAGTACTTC. This encodes CASSSRRDSETQYF.

Only a few counts were recorded for this clonotype. V and J are TRBV4-3 and TRBJ2-7; D is perhaps TRBD1 (6 bases). CDR1 LGHNA and CDR2 YSLEER come from the germline V gene. V was shortened by 4 bases and J by 2 bases, with 12 bases between the two germline ends. This CDR3 is built from 14 residues. The CDR3 loop is CASSLATGPYEQYF. The DNA of the CDR3 is TGCGCCAGCAGCCTTGCGACAGGTCCCTACGAGCAGTACTTC.

This clonotype has a count of ten or more. The chain recombines TRBV12-5 with TRBJ2-7; TRBD1 aligns across 7 bases. The CDR3 totals 15 residues. Germline V gene sequence: CDR1 LGHNT, CDR2 FRNRAP. After removal of 3 bases from V and 2 bases from J, the junction contained 7 bases not matched to a gene. The CDR3 is CASGFLPDRPYEQYF. The DNA for the CDR3 is TGTGCTAGTGGTTTTCTCCCGGACAGGCCCTACGAGCAGTACTTC.

The chain carries TRBV15 and TRBJ1-5; D is unclear. This CDR3 has 15 amino acids. Deletions cut 2 bases from V and 5 bases from J, with 13 bases between. Germline CDR1 and CDR2: LNHNV and YYDKDF (reference sequence). The CDR3 spells CATSRRRRADQPQHF. The CDR3 nucleotides are TGTGCCACCAGCAGACGAAGGCGGGCAGATCAGCCCCAGCATTTT.

The gene calls are TRBV6-2 or TRBV6-3 and TRBJ2-7, with D perhaps matching TRBD2 (5 bases). The germline V and J ends were trimmed by 2 bases and 2 bases, with 25 bases remaining between them. Germline loops: CDR1 MNHEY, CDR2 SVGEGT. This CDR3 contains 19 residues. The CDR3, as DNA: TGTGCCAGCAGTTACCCGATTAGAGTAATGAGGACTCAAGCCTACGAGCAGTACTTC. Translating gives CASSYPIRVMRTQAYEQYF.

This clonotype was picked up many times. The chain uses TRBV10-2 and TRBJ1-4; possibly TRBD1 for D (5 bases). The V gene's germline CDR1 is WSHSY and CDR2 SAAADI. The length of the CDR3 is 15 residues. Trimming stripped 4 bases from V and 0 bases from J, with 9 bases between. The CDR3 loop is CASSGGFATNEKLFF. CDR3 DNA: TGCGCCAGCAGTGGGGGGTTTGCAACTAATGAAAAACTGTTTTTT.